This entry describes one T cell receptor beta chain. Its antigen is not known. These data originate in a study of cytomegalovirus exposure and HLA in healthy donors. The study's findings and limits: In a later analysis, specific HLA alleles were associated with 15,000 to 20,000 TCR beta sequences at a 0.05 false discovery rate.

The V and J ends lost 2 bases and 1 base respectively, with 4 bases between them. CDR3 length equals 13 residues. CDR1 and CDR2 (germline): SGHDT, YYEEEE. The primer mix had 60 Vbeta and 13 Jbeta primers. TCRdb's copy holds only in-frame clones and misses some; the assay was immunoSEQ multiplex PCR. The repertoire has around 200,000 clones, roughly 91% of them found once; the top ten carry 0.9% to 1.1%. This sequence joins TRBV5-6 and TRBJ1-3, with unresolved D. The clonotype comes from a woman aged 18-29 years in good health and CMV-seronegative. Sequences were obtained from PBMCs. The CDR3 is CASSFGSGNTIYF. The DNA for the CDR3 is TGTGCCAGCAGCTTCGGGTCTGGAAACACCATATATTTT.